This T cell receptor beta chain stems from a study of T cell responses to AZD1222 COVID-19 vaccine. The protocol was immunoSEQ multiplex PCR, while the TCRdb copy is restricted to in-frame clones and leaves out a portion. The repertoire consists of over 150,000 clones, with 85% to 90% occurring once and the leading ten covering 6.1%. The V and J ends lost 4 bases and 6 bases, in that order; junction bases with no gene match: 16. The germline gives CDR1 LNHDA, CDR2 SQIVND (reference sequence). CDR3 length equals 17 residues. Remarks on this clone: The antigen is unknown.

Study results and limitations: Clonal diversity may have been underestimated, and the donors were mostly white British, with more females than males. Spike-wide vaccine-associated CD4 TCRs dominated at 160-218 and 743-854. Per reports, nearly half of all spike-specific TCRs target regions that are unmutated in variants. It was only a handful of AZD1222 recipients who were seropositive at baseline.

The chain carries TRBV19 and TRBJ1-2, with 8 positions matching TRBD1. This receptor was identified in an adult in good health. The material was peripheral blood, obtained on day 0 of AZD1222 vaccination. DNA for the CDR3: TGTGCCAGTAGTAATATTTGGTTTGGCAGGGGGCAGAATGGCTACACCTTC. Translated, it gives CASSNIWFGRGQNGYTF.